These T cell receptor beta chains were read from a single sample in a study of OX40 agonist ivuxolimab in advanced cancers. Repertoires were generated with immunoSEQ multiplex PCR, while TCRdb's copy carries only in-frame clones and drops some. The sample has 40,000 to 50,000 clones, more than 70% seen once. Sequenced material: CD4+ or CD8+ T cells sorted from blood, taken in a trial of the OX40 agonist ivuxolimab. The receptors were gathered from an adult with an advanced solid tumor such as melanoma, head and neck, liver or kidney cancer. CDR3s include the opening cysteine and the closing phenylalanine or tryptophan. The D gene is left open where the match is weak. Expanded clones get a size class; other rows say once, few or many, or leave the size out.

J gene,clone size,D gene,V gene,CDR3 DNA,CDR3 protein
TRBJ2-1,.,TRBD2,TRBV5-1,TGCGCCAGCAGCGATAGCGGGGGGGCCCACAATGAGCAGTTCTTC,CASSDSGGAHNEQFF
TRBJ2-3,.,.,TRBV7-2,TGTGCCAGCAGCTTAGGAGGCAGGGGCCTCACAGATACGCAGTATTTT,CASSLGGRGLTDTQYF
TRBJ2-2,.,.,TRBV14,TGTGCCAGCAGCCAAGAAATGATATTAACCGGGGAGCTGTTTTTT,CASSQEMILTGELFF
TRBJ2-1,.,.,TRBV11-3,TGTGCCAGCAGCTCCACACGTCTGACGTCTTACAATGAGCAGTTCTTC,CASSSTRLTSYNEQFF
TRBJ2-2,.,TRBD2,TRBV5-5,TGTGCCAGCAGCTTCTCCACTAGCGGGGGGACAGGGACCGGGGAGCTGTTTTTT,CASSFSTSGGTGTGELFF
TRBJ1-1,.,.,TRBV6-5,TGTGCCAGCAGTCGTTCTCGGACAGCCCCTGAAGCTTTCTTT,CASSRSRTAPEAFF
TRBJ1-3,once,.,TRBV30,TGTGCCTGGAGTTTAGGGGAATCTGGAAACACCATATATTTT,CAWSLGESGNTIYF
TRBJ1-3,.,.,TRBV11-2,TGTGCCAGCAGCTTAGGTATCTTACCTGACCCTGGAAACACCATATATTTT,CASSLGILPDPGNTIYF
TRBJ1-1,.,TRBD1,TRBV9,TGTGCCAGCAGCTTTCGGACAGGCGGGTACACTGAAGCTTTCTTT,CASSFRTGGYTEAFF
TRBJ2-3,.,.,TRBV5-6,TGTGCCAGCAGCCCCGGGTTACAGGCAGATACGCAGTATTTT,CASSPGLQADTQYF
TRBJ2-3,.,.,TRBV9,TGTGCCAGCAGCGTAGATCCTATCTCAGATACGCAGTATTTT,CASSVDPISDTQYF
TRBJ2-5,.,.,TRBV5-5,TGTGCCAGCAGCCCCGCTGCAGCGGGCTCCCCTTTTCAAGAGACCCAGTACTTC,CASSPAAAGSPFQETQYF
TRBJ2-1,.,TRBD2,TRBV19,TGTGCCAGTAAACAAGGGACTAGCGGTAACAATGAGCAGTTCTTC,CASKQGTSGNNEQFF
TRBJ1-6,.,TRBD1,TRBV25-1,TGTGCCAGCAGTGGTAACAGGGGCTTCAATTCACCCCTCCACTTT,CASSGNRGFNSPLHF
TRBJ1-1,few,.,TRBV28,TGTGCCAGCAGTTTGTCCACTGAAGCTTTCTTT,CASSLSTEAFF
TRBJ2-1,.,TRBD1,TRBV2,TGTGCCGGGGACAGGGCTTCCTACAATGAGCAGTTCTTC,CAGDRASYNEQFF
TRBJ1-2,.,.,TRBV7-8,TGTGCCAGCAGCCGTCGAGGGGGCTATGGCTACACCTTC,CASSRRGGYGYTF
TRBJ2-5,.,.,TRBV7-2,TGTGCCAGCAGCAAACAGGCGTTCCTCCAAGAGACCCAGTACTTC,CASSKQAFLQETQYF
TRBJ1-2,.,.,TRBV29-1,TGCAGCGTTGTGCTGGGTTGGGGAACTAACTATGGCTACACCTTC,CSVVLGWGTNYGYTF
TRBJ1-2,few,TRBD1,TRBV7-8,TGTGCCAGCAGCTTCGGTGCTGGACAGGGGACTAACTATGGCTACACCTTC,CASSFGAGQGTNYGYTF
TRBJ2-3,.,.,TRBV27,TGTGCCTCGAGACGGGCGGGCAATATTCCTAGCACAGATACGCAGTATTTT,CASRRAGNIPSTDTQYF
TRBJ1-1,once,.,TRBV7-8,TGTGCCAGCAGGGCAGGGTACACTGAAGCTTTCTTT,CASRAGYTEAFF
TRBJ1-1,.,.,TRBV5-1,TGCGCCAGCAGCTTAGCGATCATGAACACTGAAGCTTTCTTT,CASSLAIMNTEAFF
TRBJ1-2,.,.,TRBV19,TGTGCCAGTAGTACCACCGGACCAGGGGCCTATGGCTACACCTTC,CASSTTGPGAYGYTF
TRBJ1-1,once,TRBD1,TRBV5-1,TGCGCCAGCAGCTCCCACAGGGGTAGTACTGAAGCTTTCTTT,CASSSHRGSTEAFF
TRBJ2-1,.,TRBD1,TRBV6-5,TGTGCCAGCAGCCTTGGCAGGGGGCTACACAATGAGCAGTTCTTC,CASSLGRGLHNEQFF
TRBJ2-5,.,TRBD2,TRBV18,TGTGCCAGCTCACCACGCCCTAGCGGTTTCCAAGAGACCCAGTACTTC,CASSPRPSGFQETQYF
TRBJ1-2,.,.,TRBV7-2,TGTGCCAGCAGCTTGGGATGGGACACGTATGGCTACACCTTC,CASSLGWDTYGYTF
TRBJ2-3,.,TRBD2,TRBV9,TGTGCCAGCAGCTTCTATAGCGGGGCAAACACAGATACGCAGTATTTT,CASSFYSGANTDTQYF
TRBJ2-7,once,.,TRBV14,TGTGCCAGCAGCCAAAGGGGGGGCGCCCACGAGCAGTACTTC,CASSQRGGAHEQYF
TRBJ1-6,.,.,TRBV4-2,TGTGCCAGCAGCCAAGGACAGTCTCGGGGTCTGGCCCTCCACTTT,CASSQGQSRGLALHF
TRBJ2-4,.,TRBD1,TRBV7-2,TGTGCCAGCAGCTTACGGGACAGTGGAAACATTCAGTACTTC,CASSLRDSGNIQYF
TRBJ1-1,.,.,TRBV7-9,TGTGCCAGCAGCTTATTTGTAGTGATTGAAGCTTTCTTT,CASSLFVVIEAFF
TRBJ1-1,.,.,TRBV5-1,TGCGCCAGCAGCTTGATGGGGCCGGGGAACACTGAAGCTTTCTTT,CASSLMGPGNTEAFF
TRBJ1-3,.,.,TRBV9,TGTGCCAGCAGCGTGGGGGTTTCGACTTGGAACACCATATATTTT,CASSVGVSTWNTIYF
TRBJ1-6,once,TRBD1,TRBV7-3,TGTGCCAGCAGCTTAGCAGGGGGACCCCTCCACTTT,CASSLAGGPLHF
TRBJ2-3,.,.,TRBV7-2,TGTGCCAGCAGCTTAGTTGTATACACAGATACGCAGTATTTT,CASSLVVYTDTQYF
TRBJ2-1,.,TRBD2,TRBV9,TGTGCCAGCAGCGTAGGCTCTAGCGGGGGGTTTGATGAGCAGTTCTTC,CASSVGSSGGFDEQFF
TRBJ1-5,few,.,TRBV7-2,TGTGCCAGCAGCTTAGAGGTCAGCACTTATCAGCCCCAGCATTTT,CASSLEVSTYQPQHF
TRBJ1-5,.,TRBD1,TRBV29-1,TGCAGCGTCGCTCGTACAGGGGATCAGCCCCAGCATTTT,CSVARTGDQPQHF
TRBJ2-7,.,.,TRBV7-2,TGTGCCAGCAGCTTAGGGCCCGGGACAAGTACTTACGAGCAGTACTTC,CASSLGPGTSTYEQYF
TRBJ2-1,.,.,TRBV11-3,TGTGCCAGCAGCTTCGACCACTACAATGAGCAGTTCTTC,CASSFDHYNEQFF
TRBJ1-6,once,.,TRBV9,TGTGCCAGCAGCGTAGTGGCAGGGGATTCACCCCTCCACTTT,CASSVVAGDSPLHF
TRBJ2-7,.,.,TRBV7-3,TGTGCCAGCCCAGGGGGCGGGGGGGCCTACGAGCAGTACTTC,CASPGGGGAYEQYF
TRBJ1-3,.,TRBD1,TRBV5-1,TGCGCCAGCAGCAAGGACAGGGTTCGCTCTGGAAACACCATATATTTT,CASSKDRVRSGNTIYF